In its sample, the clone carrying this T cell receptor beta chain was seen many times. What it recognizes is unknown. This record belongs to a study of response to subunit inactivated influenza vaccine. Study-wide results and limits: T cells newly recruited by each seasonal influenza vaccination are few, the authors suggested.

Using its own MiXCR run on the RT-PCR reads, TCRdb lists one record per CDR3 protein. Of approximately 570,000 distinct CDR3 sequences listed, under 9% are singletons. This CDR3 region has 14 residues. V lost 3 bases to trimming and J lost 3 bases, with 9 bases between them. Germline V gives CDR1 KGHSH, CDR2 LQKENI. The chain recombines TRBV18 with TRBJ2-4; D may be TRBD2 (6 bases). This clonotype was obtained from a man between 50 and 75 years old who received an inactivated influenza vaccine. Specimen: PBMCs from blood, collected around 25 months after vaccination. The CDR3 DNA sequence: TGTGCCAGCTCACCGGGCGGGGTCAAAAACATTCAGTACTTC. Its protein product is CASSPGGVKNIQYF.